Listed here are 27 T cell receptor beta chains from one sample, sequenced in a study of T cell responses to AZD1222 COVID-19 vaccine (dated by TCRdb to the early 2020s). This specimen's time point label, interpreted: about 28 days (+/-7) after the second vaccine dose. Libraries were made using the immunoSEQ multiplex PCR assay. In TCRdb, the immuneACCESS table is reduced to in-frame sequences with V and J assigned. These tables do not hold every clone; where another copy was compared, an unresolved V gene accounts for under half, and the others remain unexplained. The table for this sample lists some 120,000 clones; roughly nine tenths of them were counted only once. The top ten clonotypes cover about 9.9% of the sample. The source material was peripheral blood, sampled 28 days after the second AZD1222 dose. These receptors all come from an adult who received the AZD1222 COVID-19 vaccine.

The chain carries TRBV19 and TRBJ1-6, with a possible D match to TRBD1 (6 bases). There are 16 residues in the CDR3. The V and J ends lost 1 base and 8 bases respectively, with 15 bases between them. Germline CDR1 is LNHDA and CDR2 is SQIVND (reference sequence). The CDR3 DNA is TGTGCCAGTAGTATAGGGTCCTCGGGGGCGGATTCACCCCTCCACTTT. As protein: CASSIGSSGADSPLHF. Complete variable domain (other parts from reference TRBV19 and TRBJ1-6): DGGITQSPKYLFRKEGQNVTLSCEQNLNHDAMYWYRQDPGQGLRLIYYSQIVNDFQKGDIAEGYSVSREKKESFPLTVTSAQKNPTAFYLCASSIGSSGADSPLHFGNGTRLTVT.

The V gene is TRBV7-9, the J gene TRBJ1-5; no firm D call. CDR1 and CDR2 from the germline V gene are SEHNR and FQNEAQ (reference sequence). This CDR3 is built from 13 residues. V lost 5 bases, J lost 8 bases, and 13 bases lay in between. Here the CDR3 DNA reads TGTGCCAGCAGCGTGGACGGCCTTAAGCCCCAGCATTTT. This encodes CASSVDGLKPQHF.

The genes are TRBV4-3 and TRBJ1-4; a possible D gene is TRBD1 (6 bases). The germline gives CDR1 LGHNA, CDR2 YSLEER. CDR3 size: 18 residues. V was shortened by 6 bases and J by 0 bases, with 20 bases between the two germline ends. The CDR3 here is CASSPGAQAFATNEKLFF. In DNA, the CDR3 is TGCGCCAGCAGTCCGGGGGCACAGGCATTTGCAACTAATGAAAAACTGTTTTTT.

This rearrangement joins TRBV5-6 to TRBJ2-1, with D uncertain. The CDR3 spans 16 residues. The ends were cut back, 4 bases at V and 5 bases at J, with 19 bases in the middle. The germline V gene has CDR1 SGHDT and CDR2 YYEEEE. The CDR3 DNA sequence: TGTGCCAGCAGCGCACGAAGGGTATTAAAGGACAATGAGCAGTTCTTC. Its translation is CASSARRVLKDNEQFF.

The chain employs TRBV9 and TRBJ1-4, with D uncertain. This CDR3 region has 13 residues. Germline V gene lookup returns CDR1 SGDLS and CDR2 YYNGEE. The V gene lost 4 bases and the J gene lost 10 bases, with 14 bases spanning the gap. DNA of the CDR3: TGTGCCAGCAGCCCTCGATGGCAGAGAAAACTGTTTTTT. This encodes CASSPRWQRKLFF.

As regards this clone: A read error may account for a junction end that differs from germline. The chain is built from TRBV9 and TRBJ2-7; the D call may be TRBD1 or TRBD2 (5 bases each). The CDR3 loop spans 12 amino acids. Germline lookup yields CDR1 SGDLS and CDR2 YYNGEE. CDR3 DNA sequence: TGTGCCAGCAGCGTAGGAGAACTTCCTGGGACGTTC. Amino acid sequence: CASSVGELPGTF.

This clone was seen a few times. The chain's CDR3 is CASTPRGELYEQYF. In DNA form, the CDR3 reads TGTGCCAGCACCCCTCGGGGGGAACTCTACGAGCAGTACTTC. The chain recombines TRBV5-5 with TRBJ2-7; TRBD2 matches 7 bases. V lost 6 bases, J lost 3 bases, and 9 bases stayed unmatched. The CDR3 spans 14 residues. The germline gives CDR1 SGHKS, CDR2 YYEKEE (reference sequence). The whole variable domain, filled in from reference TRBV5-5 and TRBJ2-7, reads DAGVTQSPTHLIKTRGQQVTLRCSPISGHKSVSWYQQVLGQGPQFIFQYYEKEERGRGNFPDRFSARQFPNYSSELNVNALLLGDSALYLCASTPRGELYEQYFGPGTRLTVT.

The count of this clone is one. The rearrangement uses TRBV2 and TRBJ2-2; perhaps TRBD1 as D (6 bases). Germline CDR1 SNHLY, CDR2 FYNNEI. The length of the CDR3 is 13 residues. With 9 bases removed from V and 1 base from J, the gap between germline ends came to 9 bases. CDR3 DNA: TGTGCCAGTAGGACAGTGAACACCGGGGAGCTGTTTTTT. Its translation is CASRTVNTGELFF.

The chain employs TRBV5-4 and TRBJ1-2; TRBD1 aligns across 9 bases. V lost 6 bases and J lost 8; bases outside the gene matches: 11. Per the germline V gene, CDR1 is SGHNT and CDR2 is YYREEE (reference sequence). The CDR3 is 14 amino acids. CDR3 nucleotide sequence: TGTGCCAGCAACCGAAAGGGACAGGGCGGGGGCTACACCTTC. It translates to CASNRKGQGGGYTF.

This clone was picked up one time. The chain links TRBV3-1 (or the pseudogene TRBV3-2) to TRBJ1-2, with D uncertain. The V end lost 0 bases, the J end lost 2 bases, and 7 bases lay between the germline ends. The CDR3 consists of 14 residues. Germline V lookup: CDR1 LGHDT, CDR2 YNNKEL (reference sequence). The CDR3 sequence: CASSQDLQNYGYTF. CDR3 coding DNA: TGTGCCAGCAGCCAAGATTTACAGAACTATGGCTACACCTTC.

This clone was found once. The chain couples TRBV7-3 to TRBJ2-1; maybe TRBD2 (7 bases). V shed 2 bases and J shed 8 bases, with 13 bases lying between them. This CDR3 contains 14 residues. Germline CDR1 reads SGHTA; CDR2 reads FQGTGA. The CDR3 nucleotides are TGTGCCAGCAGCTTACGGGGGGCCGGAGATGAGCAGTTCTTC. Translating it yields CASSLRGAGDEQFF.

The chain's CDR3 is CASSMRPGEGYTF. The CDR3, as DNA: TGTGCCAGTAGTATGCGACCGGGGGAAGGCTACACCTTC. The rearrangement uses TRBV19 and TRBJ1-2, with a tentative D call TRBD1 (5 bases). Germline V gives CDR1 LNHDA, CDR2 SQIVND (reference sequence). V was pared by 3 bases and J by 8 bases, with 13 bases between. This CDR3 has 13 residues.

The rearrangement uses TRBV21-1 and TRBJ2-7. TRBV21-1 has pseudogene status. The CDR3 is made up of 11 amino acids. The DNA of the CDR3 is TGTGCCAGCAGCAAGGGGAACGAGCAGTACTTC. It specifies CASSKGNEQYF.

This chain joins TRBV24-1 and TRBJ1-5; D ambiguous. This CDR3 comprises 11 residues. Trimming took off 2 bases at V and 6 bases at J, with 1 base between the two ends. The germline CDR1 and CDR2 sequences are KGHDR and SFDVKD. The CDR3 DNA is TGTGCCACCAGTGATTGTCAGCCCCAGCATTTT. It specifies CATSDCQPQHF.

This chain uses TRBV19 with TRBJ2-7; no clear D gene. The CDR3 consists of 14 residues. Germline lookup yields CDR1 LNHDA and CDR2 SQIVND (reference sequence). V was cut by 3 bases and J by 0 bases, with 9 bases left in between. The DNA for the CDR3 is TGTGCCAGTAGTATGGGCCGGAGCTCCTACGAGCAGTACTTC. Amino acids: CASSMGRSSYEQYF.

The chain carries TRBV19 and TRBJ1-1; 12 nucleotides match TRBD1. V lost 1 base, J lost 5 bases, and 5 bases stayed unmatched. Germline V lookup: CDR1 LNHDA, CDR2 SQIVND (reference sequence). The CDR3 has 16 amino acids. CDR3 protein: CASSIVGQGAPTEAFF. The DNA of the CDR3 is TGTGCCAGTAGTATAGTGGGACAGGGGGCTCCAACTGAAGCTTTCTTT.

The chain links TRBV7-8 to TRBJ2-2; D possibly matches TRBD1 or TRBD2 (7 bases each). Between the trimmed V and J ends, which lost 11 bases and 2 bases, there was a span of 24 bases. Germline CDR1 and CDR2: SGHVS and FQNEAQ. This CDR3 spans 17 amino acids. CDR3 loop: CAGGGEGAPANTGELFF. CDR3 DNA sequence: TGTGCCGGAGGAGGGGAGGGGGCTCCGGCCAACACCGGGGAGCTGTTTTTT.

The chain is built from TRBV30 and TRBJ2-7; TRBD1 or TRBD2 may be the D gene (5 bases each). The CDR3 loop spans 12 amino acids. The germline V gene has CDR1 GTSNPN and CDR2 SVGIG (reference sequence). With 1 base removed from V and 4 bases from J, the gap between germline ends came to 8 bases. DNA for the CDR3: TGTGCCTGGAGTGGGGACGTTTACGAGCAGTACTTC. Encoded protein: CAWSGDVYEQYF. Full variable domain (outside the CDR3, taken from reference TRBV30 and TRBJ2-7): SQTIHQWPATLVQPVGSPLSLECTVEGTSNPNLYWYRQAAGRGLQLLFYSVGIGQISSEVPQNLSASRPQDRQFILSSKKLLLSDSGFYLCAWSGDVYEQYFGPGTRLTVT.

The chain has TRBV6-5 and TRBJ2-1; 8 nucleotides agree with TRBD1. V lost 4 bases to trimming and J lost 13 bases; unmatched junction nucleotides: 9. The CDR3 length is 13 residues. Per germline, CDR1 MNHEY and CDR2 SVGAGI. Here the CDR3 reads CASSFLGQGEQFF. For the CDR3, the DNA is TGTGCCAGCAGTTTCCTCGGACAGGGCGAACAGTTCTTC.

The chain employs TRBV3-1 (or the pseudogene TRBV3-2) and TRBJ1-1, with 8 bases matching TRBD1. The germline V gene encodes CDR1 LGHDT and CDR2 YNNKEL (reference sequence). J gave up 7 bases and V 4 bases, and 5 bases lay outside the gene matches. The CDR3 length is 13 residues. DNA of the CDR3: TGTGCCAGCAGCCTCAGGGGGCGGAGTGAAGCTTTCTTT. It encodes CASSLRGRSEAFF.

A few counts support this clone. This chain links TRBV5-1 with TRBJ1-2; TRBD1 is a possible D gene (5 bases). From germline, CDR1 is SGHRS and CDR2 YFSETQ. CDR3 length equals 14 residues. V was clipped by 0 bases and J by 5 bases, with 11 bases between them. The CDR3 loop is CASSLEGPGYGYTF. CDR3 DNA sequence: TGCGCCAGCAGCTTGGAGGGACCCGGGTATGGCTACACCTTC. The full variable domain, in which reference TRBV5-1 and TRBJ1-2 provide the parts outside the CDR3, is KAGVTQTPRYLIKTRGQQVTLSCSPISGHRSVSWYQQTPGQGLQFLFEYFSETQRNKGNFPGRFSGRQFSNSRSEMNVSTLELGDSALYLCASSLEGPGYGYTFGSGTRLTVV.

The chain employs TRBV19 and TRBJ1-1, with TRBD1 matching 11 bases. This CDR3 has 15 residues. Trimming at V came to 7 bases and at J to 5 bases, leaving 9 bases not matched to a gene. In germline, CDR1 is LNHDA, CDR2 SQIVND (reference sequence). CDR3 residues: CASKDRGRPLTEAFF. CDR3 sequence (DNA): TGTGCCAGTAAGGACAGGGGGCGACCTCTGACTGAAGCTTTCTTT.

V and J are TRBV30 and TRBJ1-5; perhaps TRBD1 as D (5 bases). This CDR3 has 13 residues. V lost 1 base, J lost 5 bases, and 9 bases lay in between. Germline V CDR1 and CDR2: GTSNPN, SVGIG (reference sequence). The CDR3 DNA reads as TGTGCCTGGAGTGGGGTAGGGGATCAGCCCCAGCATTTT. It is translated as CAWSGVGDQPQHF.

V usage is TRBV25-1 and J usage is TRBJ1-5; a weak D match, TRBD1 (5 bases). Germline CDR1 MGHDK, CDR2 SYGVNS. There are 13 residues in the CDR3. V lost 5 bases, J lost 3 bases, and 8 bases lay in between. The CDR3 sequence is CASSPGYNQPQHF. CDR3 DNA sequence: TGTGCCAGCAGTCCAGGGTACAATCAGCCCCAGCATTTT.

The chain links TRBV7-3 to TRBJ1-2; 7 bases are a match to TRBD1. The V segment lost 5 bases and the J segment 4 bases; nucleotides outside the gene matches: 10. The V gene's germline CDR1 is SGHTA and CDR2 FQGTGA. This CDR3 has 15 residues. This CDR3 reads CASSPIATGSYGYTF. The CDR3, as DNA: TGTGCCAGCAGCCCTATCGCGACAGGGAGCTATGGCTACACCTTC.

This chain connects TRBV6-5 to TRBJ1-6, with TRBD1 matching 7 bases. Trimming at V came to 7 bases and at J to 7 bases, leaving 7 bases not matched to a gene. The V gene's germline CDR1 is MNHEY and CDR2 SVGAGI. This CDR3 has 14 residues. CDR3 sequence: CASTRTGGNSPLHF. The CDR3 nucleotides read TGTGCCAGCACCCGGACAGGCGGAAATTCACCCCTCCACTTT.

The V gene is TRBV10-3, the J gene TRBJ2-5; 13 bases are a match to TRBD2. The CDR3 extends over 17 amino acids. Germline values: CDR1 ENHRY, CDR2 SYGVKD. The J segment lost 2 bases and the V segment lost 4 bases, leaving 7 bases of the junction unmatched. The CDR3 nucleotides read TGTGCCATCAGTGCGACTAGCGGGGGGCGTCCTCAAGAGACCCAGTACTTC. As protein: CAISATSGGRPQETQYF.